This TCR beta chain was sequenced during a study of blood T cell repertoires in COVID-19. Study in general: Specimens from acute and convalescent COVID-19 originated in the United States, Italy and Spain. Sources were T cells, B-cell-depleted T cells, or PBMCs; the material itself was cDNA or gDNA.

As processed by the authors: Estimates of nucleated cell counts were drawn from the amplification of reference gene primers. The data were produced by immunoSEQ multiplex PCR, yet TCRdb's version contains in-frame clones alone and is incomplete. D and trimming were read from the DNA, whereas the V and J calls and clone size are those reported in that table. The table shows about 59,000 clones, with about 83% occurring only once. CDR3 length: 19 amino acids. V lost 3 bases to trimming and J lost 0 bases, with 24 bases between them. The germline V gene has CDR1 MNHEY and CDR2 SMNVEV (reference sequence).

This clonotype was obtained from an elderly woman with acute or convalescent COVID-19. The sample comprised peripheral blood. This rearrangement joins TRBV27 to TRBJ2-7; tentative D call: TRBD1 (6 bases). CDR3 loop: CASSFDRKVNPGGSYEQYF. In DNA form, the CDR3 reads TGTGCCAGCAGTTTTGACAGGAAAGTTAACCCAGGAGGCTCCTACGAGCAGTACTTC.